This T cell receptor (beta chain) was found in a study of shared clonotypes between healthy human individuals. In its sample, this clone is medium-sized. Per the authors' pipeline: Filtering was not the same, since immunoSEQ gave junction-only sequences without quality scores. This table comes from immunoSEQ multiplex PCR, and its TCRdb copy is limited to in-frame clones, with some not included. Clone size and the V and J calls come from that table; the DNA yielded D and trimming. The data show fewer than 700,000 clones, roughly four fifths seen once. Donation came from healthy HIV-negative adults that had no recent acute infections or vaccinations. The ends lost 4 bases at V and 1 base at J; junction bases unmatched: 7. The CDR3 is 16 amino acids. Per germline, CDR1 MNHEY and CDR2 SMNVEV (reference sequence).

The rearrangement links TRBV27 to TRBJ1-1; 9 bases line up with TRBD1. The clonotype comes from a woman aged 40 to 50 in good health. Some clones in this sample may be carry-over from other donors' samples. Sequencing was done on a sample of PBMCs. This CDR3 is CASSSPYRGQNTEAFF. The CDR3 nucleotides are TGTGCCAGCAGTTCCCCCTACAGGGGGCAGAACACTGAAGCTTTCTTT.